This is a list of T cell receptor beta chains from one sample in a study of cytomegalovirus exposure and HLA in healthy donors. The protocol was immunoSEQ multiplex PCR, while the TCRdb copy is restricted to in-frame clones and leaves out a portion. The sample includes about 190,000 clones, 70% to 90% of them seen just once. The source material was PBMCs. The receptors originated from a woman between 18 and 30 years old in good health and CMV-seropositive. Both conserved end residues are part of each CDR3. A D gene is named only where the DNA matches it firmly. Expanded clones get a size class; other rows say once, few or many, or leave the size out.

j_gene: TRBJ2-2
abundance: -
d_gene: TRBD1
v_gene: TRBV5-1
CDR3nt: TGCGCCAGCAGCTTGCCAGGGGGGAACACCGGGGAGCTGTTTTTT
CDR3aa: CASSLPGGNTGELFF

j_gene: TRBJ2-5
abundance: -
d_gene: -
v_gene: TRBV29-1
CDR3nt: TGCAGCGTGGAAGGCGGGGGCGAGACCCAGTACTTC
CDR3aa: CSVEGGGETQYF

j_gene: TRBJ2-2
abundance: -
d_gene: -
v_gene: TRBV19
CDR3nt: TGTGCCAGTAGTGCCCCGAAGGGCGCGGGGTTGACCGGGGAGCTGTTTTTT
CDR3aa: CASSAPKGAGLTGELFF

j_gene: TRBJ1-2
abundance: -
d_gene: -
v_gene: TRBV7-9
CDR3nt: TGTGCCAGCAGCTTGACAAATTCTAACTATGGCTACACCTTC
CDR3aa: CASSLTNSNYGYTF

j_gene: TRBJ1-2
abundance: -
d_gene: -
v_gene: TRBV4-3
CDR3nt: TGCGCCAGCAGCCAGCAAACTACAGGGCCTGAAAGGGCTACCTATGGCTACACCTTC
CDR3aa: CASSQQTTGPERATYGYTF

j_gene: TRBJ2-1
abundance: -
d_gene: -
v_gene: TRBV13
CDR3nt: TGTGCCAGCAGCTTAGTAGCTAAGGTTCGGGGGTACAATGAGCAGTTCTTC
CDR3aa: CASSLVAKVRGYNEQFF

j_gene: TRBJ2-3
abundance: once
d_gene: TRBD2
v_gene: TRBV4-2
CDR3nt: TGTGCCAGCAGCCGGAACACGGGGGGGGCCTTGTCTACAGATACGCAGTATTTT
CDR3aa: CASSRNTGGALSTDTQYF

j_gene: TRBJ1-5
abundance: -
d_gene: -
v_gene: TRBV19
CDR3nt: TGTGCCAGTAGTATAGGCGGTCAGCCCCAGCATTTT
CDR3aa: CASSIGGQPQHF

j_gene: TRBJ2-3
abundance: -
d_gene: TRBD1
v_gene: TRBV30
CDR3nt: TGTGCCTGGGGGACAGGCCGAGGGAAGTATTTT
CDR3aa: CAWGTGRGKYF

j_gene: TRBJ2-2
abundance: once
d_gene: -
v_gene: TRBV19
CDR3nt: TGTGCCAGTAGTCCCCGTGAATCGAGGGTCACCGGGGAGCTGTTTTTT
CDR3aa: CASSPRESRVTGELFF

j_gene: TRBJ2-3
abundance: -
d_gene: TRBD2
v_gene: TRBV5-1
CDR3nt: TGCGCCAGTATCCGGGACTATCCCCCAAATACGCAGTATTTT
CDR3aa: CASIRDYPPNTQYF

j_gene: TRBJ2-1
abundance: once
d_gene: TRBD2
v_gene: TRBV27
CDR3nt: TGTGCCAGCAGTCGTCGGCTAGCGGGGGGGCCGGTGTCCTACAATGAGCAGTTCTTC
CDR3aa: CASSRRLAGGPVSYNEQFF

j_gene: TRBJ1-1
abundance: -
d_gene: -
v_gene: TRBV4-1
CDR3nt: TGCGCCAGCAGCCAAGGAGGGAGGTCTGAAGCTTTCTTT
CDR3aa: CASSQGGRSEAFF

j_gene: TRBJ1-5
abundance: -
d_gene: -
v_gene: TRBV19
CDR3nt: TGTGCCAGTAGTCTCGGGACTCCGGTAAATCAGCCCCAGCATTTT
CDR3aa: CASSLGTPVNQPQHF

j_gene: TRBJ1-6
abundance: -
d_gene: TRBD1
v_gene: TRBV4-2
CDR3nt: TGTGCCAGCAGCCAAGACCCGGGACAGGGAAATTCACCCCTCCACTTT
CDR3aa: CASSQDPGQGNSPLHF

j_gene: TRBJ1-1
abundance: -
d_gene: -
v_gene: TRBV30
CDR3nt: TGTGCCTGGAAGCGGGGGACCAACCGGAACACTGAAGCTTTCTTT
CDR3aa: CAWKRGTNRNTEAFF

j_gene: TRBJ1-5
abundance: -
d_gene: TRBD1
v_gene: TRBV30
CDR3nt: TGTGCCTGGAGTGTAGGACAGGGGAGGCAGCCCCAGCATTTT
CDR3aa: CAWSVGQGRQPQHF

j_gene: TRBJ1-6
abundance: -
d_gene: TRBD1
v_gene: TRBV14
CDR3nt: TGTGCCAGCAGCGACAGGGGGCTACGGGGTTCACCCCTCCACTTT
CDR3aa: CASSDRGLRGSPLHF

j_gene: TRBJ2-3
abundance: -
d_gene: TRBD1
v_gene: TRBV7-9
CDR3nt: TGTGCCAGCGGCCCATACAGGGGCCGCACGGATACGCAGTATTTT
CDR3aa: CASGPYRGRTDTQYF

j_gene: TRBJ1-4
abundance: -
d_gene: TRBD1
v_gene: TRBV2
CDR3nt: TGTGCCAGCAGTCAACTTCCGGGACAGGGATTCGGTGAAAAACTGTTTTTT
CDR3aa: CASSQLPGQGFGEKLFF

j_gene: TRBJ1-5
abundance: -
d_gene: -
v_gene: TRBV11-1
CDR3nt: TGTGCCAGCTCGGTGGGCTCCAATCAGCCCCAGCATTTT
CDR3aa: CASSVGSNQPQHF

j_gene: TRBJ1-1
abundance: -
d_gene: -
v_gene: TRBV28
CDR3nt: TGTGCCAGCAGTTTTGGAGGGGAGGTCACTGAAGCTTTCTTT
CDR3aa: CASSFGGEVTEAFF

j_gene: TRBJ2-5
abundance: -
d_gene: TRBD2
v_gene: TRBV7-2
CDR3nt: TGTGCCAGCAGCCCGACTAGCTTGAAGGAGACCCAGTACTTC
CDR3aa: CASSPTSLKETQYF

j_gene: TRBJ2-3
abundance: once
d_gene: TRBD1
v_gene: TRBV7-9
CDR3nt: TGTGCCAGCAGCTTAGGACAGGGAAAGACAGATACGCAGTATTTT
CDR3aa: CASSLGQGKTDTQYF

j_gene: TRBJ1-2
abundance: -
d_gene: -
v_gene: TRBV7-9
CDR3nt: TGTGCCAGCAGCTTAAATCCGGCAGGGCGGGAATATGGCTACACCTTC
CDR3aa: CASSLNPAGREYGYTF

j_gene: TRBJ1-3
abundance: once
d_gene: TRBD1
v_gene: TRBV12-5
CDR3nt: TGTGCTAGTGGGACAGGGACCGGAAACACCATATATTTT
CDR3aa: CASGTGTGNTIYF

j_gene: TRBJ1-1
abundance: -
d_gene: TRBD1
v_gene: TRBV13
CDR3nt: TGTGCCAGCAGCTTCACAGGGGGCGGCTTGCTTGAAGCTTTCTTT
CDR3aa: CASSFTGGGLLEAFF

j_gene: TRBJ2-1
abundance: -
d_gene: -
v_gene: TRBV10-1
CDR3nt: TGCGCCAACAACTCCAGGGTCTCTGGGTCCTACAATGAGCAGTTCTTC
CDR3aa: CANNSRVSGSYNEQFF

j_gene: TRBJ2-3
abundance: once
d_gene: TRBD2
v_gene: TRBV5-1
CDR3nt: TGCGCCAGCAGTCGGACTAGCGGGGATTCAGATACGCAGTATTTT
CDR3aa: CASSRTSGDSDTQYF

j_gene: TRBJ2-5
abundance: few
d_gene: -
v_gene: TRBV5-1
CDR3nt: TGCGCCACCCGGGGTACTTCGCGGGAGACCCAGTACTTC
CDR3aa: CATRGTSRETQYF

j_gene: TRBJ2-1
abundance: -
d_gene: -
v_gene: TRBV19
CDR3nt: TGTGCCAGTAGTATAGTCAGGGATGAGCAGTTCTTC
CDR3aa: CASSIVRDEQFF

j_gene: TRBJ1-1
abundance: -
d_gene: -
v_gene: TRBV14
CDR3nt: TGTGCCAGCAGCCAAGATCCAGTTAACACTGAAGCTTTCTTT
CDR3aa: CASSQDPVNTEAFF